A selection of T cell receptor beta chains follows, all from one sample in a study of blood T cells in healthy people across ages. A single record per CDR3 protein comes from TCRdb applying MiXCR to the 5' RACE reads. In the table there are approximately 780,000 distinct CDR3 sequences, roughly 24% of which are singletons. These data were likewise used in another study, on T cells of mothers and their children.

Input material: blood. The receptors derive from a boy between 5 and 17 years old in good health. Each CDR3 is given with its conserved first and last residue. A D gene is named only where the DNA matches it firmly. Part of the rows lack a size; the others show once, few, many or a class for expanded clones.

TRBJ1-2	TRBV5-5	-	-	CASSLVGDLIAYGYTF	TGTGCCAGCAGCTTGGTTGGGGACCTAATCGCCTATGGCTACACCTTC
TRBJ1-4	TRBV6-6	-	-	CRVGEKLFF	TGCAGGGTCGGGGAAAAACTGTTTTTT
TRBJ2-1	TRBV20-1	-	-	CSAGGGINEQFF	TGCAGTGCTGGGGGCGGGATCAATGAGCAGTTCTTC
TRBJ1-1	TRBV5-1	few	-	CASSQEGSLPNTEAFF	TGCGCCAGCAGCCAAGAGGGTAGTCTCCCGAACACTGAAGCTTTCTTT
TRBJ1-1	TRBV20-1	few	-	CSATGLLNTEAFF	TGCAGTGCTACCGGACTCTTGAACACTGAAGCTTTCTTT
TRBJ2-5	TRBV20-1	many	-	CSAGETQYF	TGCAGTGCTGGGGAGACCCAGTACTTC
TRBJ2-5	TRBV6-5	few	-	CASLGPTQETQYF	TGTGCCAGCCTGGGACCCACGCAAGAGACCCAGTACTTC
TRBJ2-1	TRBV24-1	few	-	CATSDPPGSKGYNEQFF	TGTGCCACCAGTGATCCACCGGGCTCAAAGGGCTACAATGAGCAGTTCTTC
TRBJ1-1	TRBV20-1	-	-	CSASGNTEAFF	TGCAGTGCTAGCGGGAACACTGAAGCTTTCTTT
TRBJ1-4	TRBV28	-	-	CASSLGDPSYEKLFF	TGTGCCAGCAGTTTGGGGGACCCTTCGTACGAAAAACTGTTTTTT
TRBJ2-7	TRBV28	-	TRBD2	CASSSQRGAYSYEQYF	TGTGCCAGCAGCTCCCAGCGGGGGGCTTATTCCTACGAGCAGTACTTC
TRBJ2-1	TRBV5-1	few	-	CASSYYVGLSSNEQFF	TGCGCCAGCAGTTATTATGTGGGGCTATCGTCCAATGAGCAGTTCTTC
TRBJ1-2	TRBV2	-	-	CASSERGGNYGYTF	TGTGCCAGCAGTGAAAGGGGGGGTAACTATGGCTACACCTTC
TRBJ2-5	TRBV29-1	-	TRBD2	CSARLAAETQYF	TGCAGCGCCAGACTAGCAGCCGAGACCCAGTACTTC
TRBJ2-6	TRBV30	-	-	CAWSDFSGAGANVLTF	TGTGCCTGGAGTGACTTTTCGGGCGCTGGGGCCAACGTCCTGACTTTC
TRBJ2-7	TRBV29-1	-	-	CSVEWGTYEQYF	TGCAGCGTTGAATGGGGAACCTACGAGCAGTACTTC
TRBJ2-7	TRBV7-9	many	-	CASSQDRSYEQYF	TGTGCCAGCAGCCAAGACAGATCCTACGAGCAGTACTTC
TRBJ2-7	TRBV7-9	-	-	CASSDSDGKYF	TGTGCCAGCAGCGACAGCGACGGGAAGTACTTC
TRBJ1-6	TRBV13	-	TRBD1	CASSLGRGRNSPLHF	TGTGCCAGCAGCTTAGGCAGGGGGCGGAATTCACCCCTCCACTTT
TRBJ1-4	TRBV6-1	-	-	CASQRPRDHEKLFF	TGTGCCAGCCAGAGGCCCAGGGACCATGAAAAACTGTTTTTT
TRBJ2-1	TRBV7-3	-	TRBD2	CASSLNPGRGYNEQFF	TGTGCCAGCAGCTTAAACCCTGGGCGGGGGTACAATGAGCAGTTCTTC
TRBJ1-1	TRBV10-3	few	TRBD1	CAISGTGVAEAFF	TGTGCCATCAGCGGGACAGGGGTTGCTGAAGCTTTCTTT
TRBJ2-5	TRBV11-2	few	-	CASSLAQAETQYF	TGTGCCAGCAGCTTGGCCCAGGCCGAGACCCAGTACTTC
TRBJ2-3	TRBV10-1	few	-	CARSYRSTDTQYF	TGCGCCAGATCGTACAGGAGCACAGATACGCAGTATTTT
TRBJ2-7	TRBV2	few	TRBD1	CASAGQGTYEQYF	TGTGCCAGCGCGGGACAGGGCACCTACGAGCAGTACTTC
TRBJ1-2	TRBV5-1	few	-	CASRPVEGDYGYTF	TGCGCCAGCAGGCCGGTGGAGGGGGACTATGGCTACACCTTC
TRBJ2-1	TRBV5-1	-	-	CASSLNTFGVDEQFF	TGCGCCAGCAGCTTGAATACATTTGGGGTCGATGAGCAGTTCTTC
TRBJ2-7	TRBV7-9	-	TRBD1	CASSATGTGSYEQYF	TGTGCCAGCAGCGCTACCGGGACAGGATCTTACGAGCAGTACTTC
TRBJ2-1	TRBV6-1	few	TRBD1	CASSEGWDRAYNEQFF	TGTGCCAGCAGTGAAGGATGGGACAGGGCCTACAATGAGCAGTTCTTC
TRBJ1-1	TRBV2	-	TRBD1	CASSVQQGDTEAFF	TGTGCCAGCAGTGTCCAACAGGGGGACACTGAAGCTTTCTTT
TRBJ2-5	TRBV10-3	-	TRBD2	CAISEKRGGLETQYF	TGTGCCATCAGTGAGAAGCGGGGGGGCTTGGAGACCCAGTACTTC
TRBJ2-5	TRBV10-3	-	TRBD2	CAISGVAGQETQYF	TGTGCCATCAGTGGTGTAGCGGGGCAAGAGACCCAGTACTTC
TRBJ2-5	TRBV20-1	-	-	CSALSGARGETQYF	TGCAGTGCCCTTTCAGGGGCCCGGGGGGAGACCCAGTACTTC
TRBJ1-2	TRBV6-6	few	-	CASSRDIGYTF	TGTGCCAGCAGTAGGGACATCGGCTACACCTTC
TRBJ2-4	TRBV20-1	few	TRBD1	CSAGDRESKNIQYF	TGCAGTGCCGGGGACAGGGAATCCAAAAACATTCAGTACTTC
TRBJ1-4	TRBV3-1	once	-	CASSQQDSYNEKLFF	TGTGCCAGCAGCCAGCAGGACAGTTACAATGAAAAACTGTTTTTT
TRBJ2-1	TRBV30	few	-	CAWRGRDKSYNEQFF	TGTGCCTGGAGGGGGCGGGACAAATCCTACAATGAGCAGTTCTTC
TRBJ2-1	TRBV6-1	-	TRBD1	CASIGGQVDNEQFF	TGTGCCAGCATTGGGGGACAGGTCGACAATGAGCAGTTCTTC
TRBJ2-5	TRBV4-1	few	-	CASSQDGGVGETQYF	TGCGCCAGCAGCCAAGATGGCGGGGTGGGAGAGACCCAGTACTTC
TRBJ1-1	TRBV4-3	once	-	CASSPNTGGSEAFF	TGCGCCAGCAGCCCAAACACGGGAGGGAGTGAAGCTTTCTTT
TRBJ1-6	TRBV6-6	few	-	CASSYRQERSPLHF	TGTGCCAGCAGTTACAGACAGGAGCGTTCACCCCTCCACTTT
TRBJ1-3	TRBV3-1	-	-	CASSQAPRGSGNTIYF	TGTGCCAGCAGCCAGGCTCCGCGGGGCTCTGGAAACACCATATATTTT
TRBJ1-2	TRBV6-5	-	TRBD1	CASSPRGQDHGYTF	TGTGCCAGCAGTCCTCGGGGACAGGATCACGGCTACACCTTC
TRBJ1-5	TRBV5-1	many	TRBD1	CASSLDRGPNQPQHF	TGCGCCAGCAGCCTCGACAGGGGACCTAATCAGCCCCAGCATTTT
TRBJ2-5	TRBV12-3/TRBV12-4	few	TRBD2	CASKQGRLAGSQETQYF	TGTGCCAGCAAACAGGGACGACTAGCGGGGAGTCAAGAGACCCAGTACTTC
TRBJ2-5	TRBV11-2	few	-	CASSLEAQETQYF	TGTGCCAGCAGCTTAGAGGCACAAGAGACCCAGTACTTC
TRBJ2-7	TRBV29-1	-	-	CSVDQAGPHEQYF	TGCAGCGTTGATCAGGCGGGACCCCACGAGCAGTACTTC
TRBJ2-4	TRBV15	few	TRBD2	CATSRTLRAGGGGAKNIQYF	TGTGCCACCAGCAGGACCTTGAGGGCGGGAGGGGGTGGAGCCAAAAACATTCAGTACTTC
TRBJ2-1	TRBV25-1	-	-	CASSEGGASYNEQFF	TGTGCCAGCAGTGAAGGTGGGGCCTCCTACAATGAGCAGTTCTTC
TRBJ2-5	TRBV9	few	TRBD2	CASSTERGPQETQYF	TGTGCCAGCAGCACGGAGCGGGGGCCTCAAGAGACCCAGTACTTC
TRBJ1-5	TRBV20-1	few	-	CSARVGGDAGQPQHF	TGCAGTGCTAGGGTCGGCGGGGATGCGGGTCAGCCCCAGCATTTT
TRBJ2-3	TRBV18	few	-	CASSPFEGTTDTQYF	TGTGCCAGCTCACCCTTTGAGGGAACCACAGATACGCAGTATTTT
TRBJ2-4	TRBV5-6	few	-	CASSWATKNIQYF	TGTGCCAGCAGCTGGGCGACCAAAAACATTCAGTACTTC
TRBJ1-1	TRBV6-5	few	-	CASRRGLEAFF	TGTGCCAGCAGGCGGGGCCTTGAAGCTTTCTTT
TRBJ2-5	TRBV5-1	-	TRBD1	CASAGTGEETQYF	TGCGCCAGCGCCGGGACAGGCGAAGAGACCCAGTACTTC